One sample yielded the 19 T cell receptor beta chains listed below, sequenced in a study of quantifying T cell responses using KT2 cells. Across the study: TCR alpha and beta constant-region primers primed reverse transcription of RNA.

Each cDNA got a UMI-containing oligo ligated at its 3' end. An equimolar mix of RC1.1 and RC1.2 primed the beta chain across TRBC1 and TRBC2. Via MiXCR, TCRdb re-called the UMI-ligation and nested PCR reads, giving one row per CDR3 protein. The table has around 30,000 distinct CDR3 sequences, 9% to 12% seen once. Sequenced sample: PBMCs spiked with cells of the T cell clone KT2. The receptor source for this set is a human donor.

This chain connects TRBV3-1 to TRBJ2-7; 8 nucleotides align to TRBD2. The length of the CDR3 is 16 residues. Trimming took 4 bases from V and 0 from J; bases not matched to a gene: 8. CDR1 is LGHDT, CDR2 YNNKEL, per germline (reference sequence). The CDR3 here is CASSPLSGGSSYEQYF. In DNA form, the CDR3 reads TGTGCCAGCAGCCCCCTAAGCGGGGGCAGCTCCTACGAGCAGTACTTC.

This clonotype was counted ten times or more. The rearrangement joins TRBV7-2 to TRBJ1-4; no clear D gene. Trimming removed 7 bases from V and 5 bases from J, with 14 bases in between. The CDR3 length is 14 residues. The germline V gene has CDR1 SGHTA and CDR2 FQGNSA. The CDR3 loop is CASTRGRLNEKLFF. For the CDR3, the DNA is TGTGCCAGCACCCGAGGACGGCTGAATGAAAAACTGTTTTTT.

This clonotype was seen repeatedly, ten times or more. The rearrangement uses TRBV20-1 and TRBJ2-7; 10 nucleotides align to TRBD2. Germline-derived CDR1 and CDR2 are DFQATT and SNEGSKA (reference sequence). V gave up 5 bases and J gave up 3 bases; unmatched junction bases: 4. The CDR3 contains 13 residues. CDR3 bases: TGCAGTGCTGGGGGACTAGCGTTCTACGAGCAGTACTTC. This translates into CSAGGLAFYEQYF.

The chain uses TRBV12-3 or TRBV12-4 and TRBJ1-2, with D hard to call. This CDR3 comprises 11 residues. V was clipped by 5 bases and J by 13 bases, with 14 bases between them. The CDR3 reads CASSARTASTF. For the CDR3, the DNA is TGTGCCAGCAGTGCAAGGACCGCCAGCACCTTC.

The rearrangement links TRBV27 to TRBJ1-2; D remains ambiguous. The length of the CDR3 is 15 residues. Germline CDR1 and CDR2: MNHEY and SMNVEV (reference sequence). Trimming left V 5 bases short and J 2 bases short, with 15 bases between. CDR3 protein: CASSTHRKWNYGYTF. Here the CDR3 DNA reads TGTGCCAGCAGTACCCACCGAAAATGGAACTATGGCTACACCTTC.

This sequence joins TRBV7-9 and TRBJ2-5; D may correspond to TRBD1 or TRBD2 (6 bases each). From germline, CDR1 is SEHNR and CDR2 FQNEAQ (reference sequence). The CDR3 runs to 14 residues. The V gene lost 3 bases and the J gene lost 5 bases, with 13 bases spanning the gap. For the CDR3, the DNA is TGTGCCAGCAGCTTCCTCGGGGGCATGGAGACCCAGTACTTC. Amino acids: CASSFLGGMETQYF.

In this sample, this clonotype turned up a few times. The chain links TRBV5-1 to TRBJ2-7; D not resolved. Trimming took off 4 bases at V and 2 bases at J, with 10 bases between the two ends. Per the germline V gene, CDR1 is SGHRS and CDR2 is YFSETQ. The CDR3 sequence is 13 residues long. The CDR3 reads CASSTGPTYEQYF. As DNA, the CDR3 is TGCGCCAGCAGCACCGGCCCAACCTACGAGCAGTACTTC.

This clonotype has just a few counts. The V and J genes are TRBV10-3 and TRBJ2-7; 13 bases agree with TRBD2. In germline, CDR1 is ENHRY, CDR2 SYGVKD. This CDR3 spans 14 amino acids. V shed 2 bases and J 6 bases; nucleotides not matched to a gene: 1. The CDR3 DNA reads as TGTGCCATCAGTGAGACTAGCGGGAGGGCCGAGCAGTACTTC. It translates to CAISETSGRAEQYF.

This clonotype was seen a few times. The chain couples TRBV12-3 or TRBV12-4 to TRBJ1-2; TRBD1 matches at 8 bases. The CDR3 is made up of 12 amino acids. The V and J ends lost 6 bases and 7 bases, in that order; junction bases with no gene match: 4. CDR3 residues: CASRAGGGGYTF. The CDR3 nucleotides are TGTGCCAGCAGAGCAGGGGGCGGTGGCTACACCTTC.

V is TRBV2 and J is TRBJ2-7, with D unresolved. This CDR3 is built from 11 residues. Germline CDR1 SNHLY, CDR2 FYNNEI. V was trimmed by 6 bases and J by 2 bases, leaving 5 bases between them. The CDR3 here is CASSLTYEQYF. In DNA form, the CDR3 reads TGTGCCAGCAGCTTGACCTACGAGCAGTACTTC.

The rearrangement uses TRBV7-8 and TRBJ2-7; 10 nucleotides match TRBD2. J was trimmed by 6 bases and V by 4 bases; bases with no gene match: 24. CDR3 size: 20 residues. Germline lookup yields CDR1 SGHVS and CDR2 FQNEAQ. CDR3 region: CASSYPDGTTSAGGPVEQYF. As DNA, the CDR3 is TGTGCCAGCAGCTACCCGGACGGGACAACGTCAGCGGGAGGGCCGGTCGAGCAGTACTTC.

The chain has TRBV12-3 or TRBV12-4 and TRBJ2-4; 8 bases match TRBD2. CDR3 size: 16 residues. With V trimmed by 4 bases and J by 4 bases, 9 bases remained unmatched. In nucleotides, the CDR3 is TGTGCCAGCAGTTCCCGGTTAGCGGGGAGAAAAAACATTCAGTACTTC. Protein sequence: CASSSRLAGRKNIQYF.

This clonotype was detected many times. The J gene is TRBJ1-1, the V gene TRBV7-9; D call uncertain. CDR3 length: 13 amino acids. In germline, CDR1 is SEHNR, CDR2 FQNEAQ (reference sequence). The V end lost 2 bases, the J end lost 4 bases, and 8 bases lay between the germline ends. In nucleotides, the CDR3 is TGTGCCAGCAGCTTATCCCTTAGCACTGAAGCTTTCTTT. This sequence encodes CASSLSLSTEAFF. The full variable domain, rest sourced from reference TRBV7-9 and TRBJ1-1, is DTGVSQNPRHKITKRGQNVTFRCDPISEHNRLYWYRQTLGQGPEFLTYFQNEAQLEKSRLLSDRFSAERPKGSFSTLEIQRTEQGDSAMYLCASSLSLSTEAFFGQGTRLTVV.

In this sample, this clonotype turned up a few times. The rearrangement links TRBV12-3 or TRBV12-4 to TRBJ2-2, with TRBD1 matching 8 bases. This CDR3 has 17 amino acids. Trimming took 3 bases from V and 4 from J; bases not matched to a gene: 10. The CDR3 loop is CASSFGPGQAGTGELFF. DNA of the CDR3: TGTGCCAGCAGTTTTGGCCCGGGACAGGCGGGCACCGGGGAGCTGTTTTTT.

This clonotype was counted between two and nine times. The V gene is TRBV27, the J gene TRBJ2-3; TRBD2 is a possible D gene (6 bases). CDR3 size: 16 residues. Germline V gene lookup returns CDR1 MNHEY and CDR2 SMNVEV (reference sequence). V was clipped by 2 bases and J by 4 bases, with 16 bases between them. CDR3 nucleotide sequence: TGTGCCAGCAGTTTAAGCTACCGGGAGTGGGCAGATACGCAGTATTTT. This gives the protein CASSLSYREWADTQYF.

This rearrangement joins TRBV21-1 to TRBJ2-1; TRBD1, the table's D call, was not compared with the DNA. TRBV21-1 represents a pseudogene. The CDR3 contains 15 residues. The DNA of the CDR3 is TGTGCCAGCAGCCTCCGGGACGGGTATAGGGCGGGGCAGTTCTTC. This gives the protein CASSLRDGYRAGQFF.

The chain recombines TRBV9 with TRBJ2-7; TRBD1 is a possible D gene (6 bases). Germline CDR1 is SGDLS and CDR2 is YYNGEE. V was pared by 2 bases and J by 6 bases, with 12 bases between. The CDR3 sequence is 13 residues long. This CDR3 is CASSVGRGSEQYF. The CDR3 bases are TGTGCCAGCAGCGTGGGCAGGGGTTCCGAGCAGTACTTC.

This clonotype was seen many times. The chain employs TRBV6-5 and TRBJ1-6; D remains unclear. The germline gives CDR1 MNHEY, CDR2 SVGAGI. The CDR3 totals 13 residues. Trimming shortened V by 6 bases and J by 4 bases, and 7 bases separated the two germline ends. As DNA, the CDR3 is TGTGCCAGCAGGGAGCATTATAATTCACCCCTCCACTTT. It is translated as CASREHYNSPLHF.

The V and J genes are TRBV12-3 or TRBV12-4 and TRBJ2-7; weak D call: TRBD2 (6 bases). V was shortened by 5 bases and J by 0 bases, with 14 bases between the two germline ends. This CDR3 has 15 amino acids. The CDR3 DNA sequence: TGTGCCAGCAGTCGAGGAGGCGGGATCTCCTACGAGCAGTACTTC. Protein sequence: CASSRGGGISYEQYF.